This passage covers 19 T cell receptor beta chains from one sample sequenced in a study of blood T cell repertoires in COVID-19. The table came from immunoSEQ multiplex PCR; TCRdb's copy has only in-frame clones and leaves some out. The sample yields under 400,000 clones, almost 90% seen once. Sequencing was done on a sample of peripheral blood. The receptors were sampled from a man younger than 35 with active or convalescent COVID-19.

This clone was picked up one time. The chain carries TRBV5-6 and TRBJ1-4; 7 bases match TRBD1. Germline CDR1 SGHDT, CDR2 YYEEEE. The CDR3 runs to 15 residues. With 4 bases clipped from V and 5 bases from J, the junction kept 8 bases outside the gene matches. Written as DNA, the CDR3 is TGTGCCAGCAGCATGCAACAGGGGCCCAATGAAAAACTGTTTTTT. Amino acid sequence: CASSMQQGPNEKLFF.

This clone is a singleton in its sample. The chain combines TRBV7-9 with TRBJ1-1, with TRBD1 matching 8 bases. The V and J ends lost 6 bases and 5 bases, in that order; junction bases with no gene match: 5. The CDR3 consists of 13 residues. Germline values: CDR1 SEHNR, CDR2 FQNEAQ (reference sequence). The CDR3 DNA reads TGTGCCAGCAGTTGGACAGGGCAAACTGAAGCTTTCTTT. This translates into CASSWTGQTEAFF.

This chain uses TRBV6-5 with TRBJ2-5; D gene uncertain. Trimming cost V 10 bases and J 3 bases, with 6 bases left between them. The germline CDR1 and CDR2 sequences are MNHEY and SVGAGI. The CDR3 has 10 residues. The CDR3 DNA sequence: TGTGCCACCCACAAAGAGACCCAGTACTTC. It specifies CATHKETQYF.

This clone was detected once. The V gene is TRBV19, the J gene TRBJ1-1, with 7 bases identical to TRBD1. Germline CDR1 reads LNHDA; CDR2 reads SQIVND (reference sequence). The V segment lost 6 bases and the J segment 5 bases; nucleotides outside the gene matches: 9. This CDR3 has 14 amino acids. The CDR3 nucleotides read TGTGCCAGTAGCCCGGGACAGCAAAGGACTGAAGCTTTCTTT. Encoded protein: CASSPGQQRTEAFF.

The J gene is TRBJ1-1, the V gene TRBV5-4, with TRBD1 as a possible D gene (6 bases). The germline V gene has CDR1 SGHNT and CDR2 YYREEE (reference sequence). CDR3 size: 16 residues. Trimming stripped 6 bases from V and 1 base from J, with 19 bases between. The CDR3 DNA sequence: TGTGCCAGCAACTCTGCAGGGGAGAGGGGGAACACTGAAGCTTTCTTT. As protein: CASNSAGERGNTEAFF.

The rearrangement joins TRBV5-8 to TRBJ2-7, with a tentative D call TRBD2 (5 bases). Germline CDR1 is SGHTS and CDR2 is YDEGEE. Trimming cost V 3 bases and J 6 bases, with 19 bases left between them. The CDR3 loop spans 15 amino acids. The CDR3: CASSSGGPTPIEQYF. The CDR3 DNA follows: TGTGCCAGCAGCTCCGGAGGTCCAACCCCTATCGAGCAGTACTTC.

The chain joins TRBV27 to TRBJ2-1; 7 bases are a match to TRBD2. V trimming: 7 bases; J trimming: 2 bases; junction bases outside the gene matches: 5. Germline lookup yields CDR1 MNHEY and CDR2 SMNVEV (reference sequence). The CDR3 loop spans 14 amino acids. The CDR3 region is CASTIAGAYNEQFF. CDR3 nucleotides: TGTGCCAGCACCATAGCGGGTGCCTACAATGAGCAGTTCTTC.

J is TRBJ2-7 and V is TRBV28, with 8 bases fitting TRBD1. The CDR3 loop spans 14 amino acids. CDR1 and CDR2 (germline): MDHEN, SYDVKM. V shed 10 bases and J 2 bases; nucleotides not matched to a gene: 10. In DNA form, the CDR3 reads TGTGCCACATTCGGGACAGGCGGACCCTACGAGCAGTACTTC. It translates to CATFGTGGPYEQYF.

The chain employs TRBV24-1 and TRBJ2-4, with 8 bases aligning to TRBD1. CDR3 size: 13 residues. Trimming at V came to 7 bases and at J to 9 bases, leaving 7 bases not matched to a gene. From germline, CDR1 is KGHDR and CDR2 SFDVKD. CDR3 DNA sequence: TGTGCCACCAGCCGTGGACAGGGAAGCATTCAGTACTTC. It specifies CATSRGQGSIQYF.

The chain carries TRBV4-3 and TRBJ2-1; possibly TRBD1 for D (5 bases). The germline V gene encodes CDR1 LGHNA and CDR2 YSLEER. The V gene lost 0 bases and the J gene lost 3 bases, with 9 bases spanning the gap. The CDR3 spans 15 residues. CDR3 sequence: CASSQDRVNYNEQFF. The CDR3 DNA is TGCGCCAGCAGCCAAGACAGGGTCAACTACAATGAGCAGTTCTTC.

This clone was seen a few times. The rearrangement joins TRBV2 to TRBJ1-1; 11 bases map to TRBD1. The trim removed 6 bases at V and 3 bases at J, leaving 3 bases unmatched. The germline V gene encodes CDR1 SNHLY and CDR2 FYNNEI. This CDR3 region has 14 residues. For the CDR3, the DNA is TGTGCCAGCAGCCTGGGACAGGGGGACACTGAAGCTTTCTTT. Translating gives CASSLGQGDTEAFF.

The chain is built from TRBV4-3 and TRBJ2-7; 7 nucleotides line up with TRBD1. CDR1 is LGHNA, CDR2 YSLEER, per germline. With 6 bases clipped from V and 1 base from J, the junction kept 6 bases outside the gene matches. The CDR3 totals 14 residues. CDR3 amino acids: CASSFKQGSYEQYF. In nucleotides, the CDR3 is TGCGCCAGCAGTTTTAAACAGGGGTCCTACGAGCAGTACTTC.

V is TRBV20-1 and J is TRBJ2-3; 10 nucleotides align to TRBD2. V lost 3 bases to trimming and J lost 2 bases; unmatched junction nucleotides: 11. Per the germline V gene, CDR1 is DFQATT and CDR2 is SNEGSKA (reference sequence). This CDR3 is 17 amino acids long. In nucleotides, the CDR3 is TGCAGTGCTAGTCGGCTAGCGGGAGTTTCGTTCACAGATACGCAGTATTTT. It yields the protein CSASRLAGVSFTDTQYF.

The chain links TRBV4-3 to TRBJ2-3; D is unresolved. Trimming removed 0 bases from V and 0 bases from J, with 16 bases in between. The V gene's germline CDR1 is LGHNA and CDR2 YSLEER. The CDR3 loop spans 18 amino acids. The CDR3 protein is CASSQDLRSRASTDTQYF. The CDR3 DNA follows: TGCGCCAGCAGCCAAGATTTAAGGAGTCGTGCTAGCACAGATACGCAGTATTTT.

The CDR3: CASDTGSRKTQYF. The DNA for the CDR3 is TGCGCCAGTGACACAGGGTCTAGGAAGACCCAGTACTTC. This chain uses TRBV5-1 with TRBJ2-5, with D possibly TRBD1 on 6 matching bases. The V gene's germline CDR1 is SGHRS and CDR2 YFSETQ. The CDR3 sequence is 13 residues long. Trimming took 8 bases from V and 6 from J, leaving 17 bases between them. The entire variable domain, with the rest obtained from reference TRBV5-1 and TRBJ2-5, is as follows: KAGVTQTPRYLIKTRGQQVTLSCSPISGHRSVSWYQQTPGQGLQFLFEYFSETQRNKGNFPGRFSGRQFSNSRSEMNVSTLELGDSALYLCASDTGSRKTQYFGPGTRLLVL.

V gene TRBV4-2 combines with J gene TRBJ2-4, with 13 nucleotides matching TRBD2. The CDR3 contains 17 residues. V lost 3 bases, J lost 4 bases, and 6 bases stayed unmatched. CDR1 is LGHNA, CDR2 YNFKEQ, per germline. CDR3 residues: CASSQTGTSGEKNIQYF. The CDR3 DNA reads TGTGCCAGCAGCCAGACGGGGACTAGCGGGGAAAAAAACATTCAGTACTTC.

J is TRBJ2-7 and V is TRBV28, with TRBD1 as a possible D gene (6 bases). V shed 5 bases and J shed 0 bases, with 11 bases lying between them. CDR1 is MDHEN, CDR2 SYDVKM, per germline. The CDR3 is 14 residues long. This chain's CDR3 is CASSIWTVSYEQYF. CDR3 bases: TGTGCCAGCAGTATCTGGACAGTCTCCTACGAGCAGTACTTC.

CDR3 sequence reads: CASSDTGTTPYGVDGYTF. DNA of the CDR3: TGCGCCAGCAGCGACACCGGGACAACGCCCTACGGGGTGGATGGCTACACCTTC. V and J are TRBV4-1 and TRBJ1-2, with a weak D call TRBD1 (6 bases). The CDR3 consists of 18 residues. Trimming pared 5 bases from V and 6 bases from J, leaving 28 bases between. CDR1 MGHRA and CDR2 YSYEKL come from the germline V gene.

This clone appeared a single time. The rearrangement links TRBV7-2 to TRBJ1-5, with no clear D. Germline lookup yields CDR1 SGHTA and CDR2 FQGNSA. The V end was cut by 0 bases, the J end by 4 bases, with 4 bases between. This CDR3 has 13 amino acids. CDR3 sequence reads: CASSLAQNQPQHF. The CDR3 bases are TGTGCCAGCAGCTTAGCACAGAATCAGCCCCAGCATTTT.